This entry describes one T cell receptor beta chain. This clonotype was seen more than once but under ten times. Which antigen it targets is not known. No base-level quality is on record; no much larger clone is a single base apart. The library was obtained by multiplex PCR. The instrument was an Illumina HiSeq 4000. CDR3 regions were amplified by Arm-PCR with iRepertoire HTBI primers to construct TCR beta libraries. Before sequencing, the PCR products underwent gel purification. The study's own analysis went as follows. Gene usage analysis of CDR3 amino acid clonotypes used the 60 to 75 TRBV and 14 to 15 TRBJ segments found across samples. COPE and FqMerger were used to merge the filtered high-quality paired reads into contigs. BLAST was used to align contigs to the IMGT TRBV, TRBD and TRBJ reference genes, and CDR3 was defined following IMGT. Clonotypes above 0.1% frequency were classified as highly expanded clones. Shannon entropy served as the measure of repertoire diversity, while the Gini coefficient captured V-J evenness. Clonotypes shared by more than one individual were considered public. The raw public data were reprocessed by TCRdb itself: fastp quality trimming at Q25, MiXCR clonotype calling, in-frame beta chains only. Each CDR3 protein appears once, grouped with its most common genes and DNA. The V and J calls shown here were made by TCRdb, not taken from the authors' results. This sample has about 460,000 distinct CDR3 sequences in its table, and less than 15% of those were observed once. The top ten clones comprise approximately 19% of the sample.

This sample is drawn from a study of regulatory T cells in long-lasting Graves disease (dated by TCRdb to the early 2020s). Regarding the research as a whole: Newly diagnosed Graves' disease patients had taken antithyroid drugs for less than 3 months. Peripheral blood TCR sequencing and RNA sequencing compared persistent Graves' disease patients with newly diagnosed Graves' disease patients. TCR sequencing covered approximately 13 persistent and some 20 newly diagnosed Graves' disease patients, around 33 samples in total. The study took place in China and was registered as a clinical trial. Study-level results and caveats: Patients with persistent disease shared more public clonotypes (around 2,500) than newly diagnosed patients did (more than 900). As a limitation, the authors acknowledged that the small sample size may reduce accuracy. Peripheral blood alone was examined, since thyroid tissue, which constituted the primary lesion, could not be accessed. Sequencing and analysis were restricted to the TCR beta chain. Lower TCR Shannon entropy and fewer highly expanded clones were observed in persistent Graves' disease patients than in newly diagnosed patients, which suggested clonal expansion.

Reading the label with the study, this specimen's time point is: newly diagnosed GD, antithyroid drugs for less than 3 months. For both TCR sequencing and RNA sequencing, RNA was extracted from PBMCs using TRIzol. Graves' disease was diagnosed according to American Thyroid Association guidelines. The patients came from an endocrinology department in Xi'an, China. From each patient, roughly 9 milliliters of peripheral blood was collected into an EDTA anticoagulant tube. Ficoll Paque Plus density gradient separation was used to isolate PBMCs, and no further T cell sorting was done. An Agilent 2100 Bioanalyzer and agarose gel were used to check RNA quality, and a NanoDrop 2000 was used to measure RNA concentration. These records were also assigned to another study, of T cells in Graves' hyperthyroidism and ophthalmopathy. As the second study states: Stable Graves' hyperthyroidism was defined as no progression to ophthalmopathy during 18 months of follow-up. Hyperthyroidism patients were newly diagnosed, had a disease duration of under 2 months, and were aged 18 to 65 years. Any patient with an uncontrolled infection, another autoimmune disease, pregnancy or lactation was excluded. Diagnoses were established on the basis of clinical symptoms, serum thyroxine and TRAb, thyroid ultrasound, and orbital computed tomography. A first-round RT-PCR of the TCR CDR3 used the HTBI primer set with the Qiagen OneStep RT-PCR kit. Most expanded thyroid clonotypes (frequency above 0.001) were also found in blood, which suggests that blood repertoires may mirror thyroid immune responses. Ophthalmopathy was separated from stable hyperthyroidism by a 13 V-J signature model, with 85% to 90% sensitivity and 81% to 82% specificity obtained in cross-validation and 80%/75% obtained in testing. In validation, progression to ophthalmopathy was predicted by the model with 70.59% sensitivity and 72% to 85% specificity, a median of around 5.9 months before onset. To identify TCR V-J signatures that set the groups apart, the researchers used a discovery cohort of about a hundred patients, made up of 40 to 45 with Graves' ophthalmopathy and some 55 with stable Graves' hyperthyroidism. An independent validation cohort of around 19 hyperthyroidism patients and approximately 15 patients who later progressed to ophthalmopathy tested prospective prediction of ophthalmopathy. The 90 or so discovery patients were randomly split 7:3 into training and test sets. Thyroid tissue and blood T-cell repertoires from several Graves' hyperthyroidism patients were also compared in the study. Following sampling, methimazole starting at 30 mg daily was given to hyperthyroidism patients, and high-dose intravenous methylprednisolone was given to ophthalmopathy patients. Libraries were constructed in a second round of multiplex PCR, after which size selection and purification were carried out. The libraries were sequenced on an Illumina HiSeq2000 using paired-end 100 bp reads. Raw data were processed with SOAPnuke, discarding reads with adapters, uncalled bases, mean Phred below 15, or no exact constant-primer or identifier match. COPE v1.2.5 was used to merge high-quality paired reads, and clonotypes were defined as unique nucleotide sequences. MiTCR v1.1 was used to align the clonotypes against IMGT TRBV, TRBD and TRBJ reference segments. The analysis included only V-J combinations with a frequency above 0.0001, which together covered roughly 99% of the repertoires. The TCS score was defined as F50 (clonal expansion) divided by E x V (chaos), with BLOSUM62-based TCRdist calculated between CDR3 peptides within each V-J. Welch's t-statistics and random forest reduced roughly 500 V-J features to roughly 13, which were used in a naive Bayes classifier (R e1071). No statistical method was used to set the sample size in advance, and investigators knew the group allocation. TCR Vbeta CDR3 sequencing of 130 to 150 peripheral blood samples (43 ophthalmopathy, about 74 hyperthyroidism and roughly 17 progressor patients) is reported in the paper.

The receptor's source is a woman in her 50s with Graves disease. Donor details come from another sample of the same person, matched by shared clones. Source: peripheral blood mononuclear cells (PBMCs), taken at new diagnosis, from a patient treated with antithyroid drugs.

For the CDR3, the sequence is CASSIDTPGQGSFNEQFF. The nucleotides are TGTGCCAGTAGTATAGACACCCCGGGACAGGGAAGTTTCAATGAGCAGTTCTTC. The receptor chain draws on TRBV19 and TRBJ2-1, and TRBD1 matches 9 of the central bases. Ends trimmed: V by 0 bases, J by 6 bases; bases unmatched to a gene: 12. CDR1 is given as LNHDA and CDR2 as SQIVND, both from the germline V gene (reference sequence). Taken from cysteine to phenylalanine, the CDR3 has 18 residues. Kept here is only the CDR3 DNA, which spans 54 bases and is read in frame from base 1.